Reported below is one T cell receptor beta chain. In the original workflow: Amplification from reference gene primers served as the basis for estimated nucleated cell counts. Here immunoSEQ multiplex PCR was the method, and the copy in TCRdb shows in-frame clones only, minus some. The V and J calls and clone size are taken from that table; D and trimming were inferred from the DNA. The table records some 160,000 clones, 75% to 85% of them present only once. There are 15 residues in the CDR3. J gave up 3 bases and V 5 bases, and 9 bases lay outside the gene matches. The germline V gene encodes CDR1 SGHAT and CDR2 FQNNGV. This sample is drawn from a study of blood T cell repertoires in COVID-19. Whole-study context: The samples span acute and convalescent COVID-19 from the United States, Italy and Spain. From T cells, B-cell-depleted T cells, or PBMCs came the material, which was cDNA or gDNA.

Recovered status applied to Cohort 3 donors who had two consecutive negative PCRs. It also applied to those with clearance or with symptom resolution. What was sequenced was PBMCs or T cells enriched from blood (not recorded which). The chain joins TRBV11-2 to TRBJ2-7; 8 bases map to TRBD2. This sequence was found in a woman aged 60-70 years who had recovered from COVID-19. CDR3 sequence (DNA): TGTGCCAGCAGCACTGAGCGGGGGAGATACTACGAGCAGTACTTC. The encoded protein is CASSTERGRYYEQYF.